What follows are 26 T cell receptor beta chains derived from one specimen sequenced in a study of technical replicates of blood from a handful of donors. Profiled with immunoSEQ multiplex PCR; TCRdb holds only in-frame clones, not every one. The sample comprises just over 95,000 clones, approximately 94% of which are singletons, and less than 0.25% rests with the top ten. Sequencing was done on a sample of T cells isolated from PBMCs. These TCRs come from a human donor in good health.

The chain joins TRBV19 to TRBJ2-7; D not resolved. From germline, CDR1 is LNHDA and CDR2 SQIVND (reference sequence). V was clipped by 0 bases and J by 4 bases, with 7 bases between them. This CDR3 is 13 amino acids long. The CDR3 coding sequence is TGTGCCAGTAGTATAGATCCGCGGTACGAGCAGTACTTC. This codes for CASSIDPRYEQYF.

The chain is built from TRBV10-3 and TRBJ1-3; D is uncertain. Trimming stripped 4 bases from V and 4 bases from J, with 14 bases between. There are 15 residues in the CDR3. In germline, CDR1 is ENHRY, CDR2 SYGVKD. The CDR3 protein is CAISVGGRNGNTIYF. DNA of the CDR3: TGTGCCATCAGTGTTGGAGGAAGGAACGGAAACACCATATATTTT.

The gene calls are TRBV29-1 and TRBJ2-3; 9 nucleotides align to TRBD1. Germline CDR1 reads SQVTM; CDR2 reads ANQGSEA. This CDR3 is built from 13 residues. V gave up 6 bases and J gave up 1 base; unmatched junction bases: 2. DNA of the CDR3: TGCAGCGTCGACAGGGGGGGCACAGATACGCAGTATTTT. It codes for CSVDRGGTDTQYF.

The chain is built from TRBV7-6 and TRBJ2-7, with 8 positions matching TRBD1. J was trimmed by 2 bases and V by 11 bases; bases with no gene match: 11. CDR1 and CDR2 (germline): SGHVS, FNYEAQ. The CDR3 extends over 14 amino acids. In DNA, the CDR3 is TGTGCCGCCTGCCGGGACAGGACAACCTACGAGCAGTACTTC. This sequence encodes CAACRDRTTYEQYF.

The J gene is TRBJ1-6, the V gene TRBV30; 7 bases are a match to TRBD1. The germline gives CDR1 GTSNPN, CDR2 SVGIG (reference sequence). This CDR3 is built from 15 residues. J was trimmed by 5 bases and V by 0 bases; bases with no gene match: 4. This CDR3 is CAWSVDRRHNSPLHF. DNA of the CDR3: TGTGCCTGGAGTGTGGACAGGCGTCATAATTCACCCCTCCACTTT.

This clone has only one observation. The chain uses TRBV21-1 and TRBJ2-7; the listed D gene, TRBD1, was not tested against the DNA. TRBV21-1 is given as a pseudogene. CDR3 size: 13 residues. The CDR3 spells CANKTGGPYEQYF. The CDR3 coding sequence is TGTGCCAACAAGACAGGGGGCCCCTACGAGCAGTACTTC.

The chain uses TRBV15 and TRBJ2-5; D not certain. V was pared by 0 bases and J by 3 bases, with 8 bases between. CDR1 LNHNV and CDR2 YYDKDF come from the germline V gene (reference sequence). This CDR3 is built from 14 residues. This CDR3 reads CATSRDGRKETQYF. In DNA, the CDR3 is TGTGCCACCAGCAGAGATGGGCGAAAAGAGACCCAGTACTTC. The full variable domain, completed using reference TRBV15 and TRBJ2-5, is DAMVIQNPRYQVTQFGKPVTLSCSQTLNHNVMYWYQQKSSQAPKLLFHYYDKDFNNEADTPDNFQSRRPNTSFCFLDIRSPGLGDTAMYLCATSRDGRKETQYFGPGTRLLVL.

The gene calls are TRBV5-1 and TRBJ1-4; 8 bases are a match to TRBD1. The trim removed 4 bases at V and 7 bases at J, leaving 9 bases unmatched. This CDR3 contains 15 residues. Germline V lookup: CDR1 SGHRS, CDR2 YFSETQ. The CDR3 sequence is CASSRQDRGGEKLFF. Written as DNA, the CDR3 is TGCGCCAGCAGCCGACAAGACAGGGGAGGTGAAAAACTGTTTTTT.

This chain connects TRBV10-3 to TRBJ2-2, with 8 nucleotides matching TRBD2. V shed 6 bases and J 2 bases; nucleotides not matched to a gene: 8. The CDR3 consists of 16 residues. Germline assignment: CDR1 ENHRY and CDR2 SYGVKD. The CDR3 loop reads CAISGQRGTNTGELFF. CDR3 sequence (DNA): TGTGCCATCAGCGGTCAGCGGGGGACCAACACCGGGGAGCTGTTTTTT.

This chain joins TRBV2 and TRBJ1-2, with a weak D call TRBD1 (5 bases). CDR1 is SNHLY and CDR2 is FYNNEI in the germline V gene. Trimming shortened V by 3 bases and J by 2 bases, and 16 bases separated the two germline ends. CDR3 length: 16 amino acids. In DNA form, the CDR3 reads TGTGCCAGCAGTGATAGGGCAGGGTGGGGCAACTATGGCTACACCTTC. Translating gives CASSDRAGWGNYGYTF.

The chain joins TRBV4-2 to TRBJ1-1; D may be TRBD1 (5 bases). Trimming took off 0 bases at V and 10 bases at J, with 12 bases between the two ends. Looked up from germline, CDR1 is LGHNA and CDR2 is YNFKEQ. The CDR3 is made up of 13 amino acids. The CDR3 region has the DNA TGTGCCAGCAGCCAAGATAGGGGTGTGGTAGCTTTCTTT. Its protein is CASSQDRGVVAFF.

The V and J genes are TRBV10-2 and TRBJ2-1; the D gene is possibly TRBD1 (6 bases). Germline CDR1 and CDR2: WSHSY and SAAADI. V was shortened by 6 bases and J by 3 bases, with 9 bases between the two germline ends. This CDR3 comprises 13 residues. In nucleotides, the CDR3 is TGCGCCAGCAGCTGGACAGTCTACAATGAGCAGTTCTTC. Its translation: CASSWTVYNEQFF.

This rearrangement joins TRBV11-3 to TRBJ2-5; 15 bases are a match to TRBD2. Unmatched junction bases numbered 12, after V lost 5 bases and J lost 2 bases. Germline CDR1 reads SGHNT; CDR2 reads YENEEA. There are 19 residues in the CDR3. In nucleotides, the CDR3 is TGTGCCAGCAGCCCCCGGACTAGCGGGAGGGAATACCATCAAGAGACCCAGTACTTC. Translation: CASSPRTSGREYHQETQYF.

This clone is a singleton in its sample. The gene calls are TRBV28 and TRBJ2-3; 7 nucleotides line up with TRBD1. V was pared by 5 bases and J by 9 bases, with 5 bases of the junction left unmatched. The germline V gene encodes CDR1 MDHEN and CDR2 SYDVKM. This CDR3 is built from 12 residues. DNA of the CDR3: TGTGCCAGCAGTCAAGACAGGGTAACGCAGTATTTT. Its protein is CASSQDRVTQYF.

The rearrangement joins TRBV6-1 to TRBJ1-1, with TRBD1 matching over 7 bases. V dropped 6 bases and J dropped 4; count of bases not matched to a gene: 11. The CDR3 spans 15 residues. From germline, CDR1 is MNHNS and CDR2 SASEGT. The CDR3 sequence is CASSLRQGWGTEAFF. CDR3 DNA: TGTGCCAGCAGCCTGAGACAGGGCTGGGGCACTGAAGCTTTCTTT.

V usage is TRBV4-1 and J usage is TRBJ2-1; a weak D match, TRBD2 (6 bases). This CDR3 has 14 amino acids. Between the trimmed V and J ends, which lost 8 bases and 6 bases, there was a span of 17 bases. Germline V gives CDR1 MGHRA, CDR2 YSYEKL. The CDR3 nucleotides are TGCGCCAGCGCTGCGGGAAGTTCGATCAATGAGCAGTTCTTC. It codes for CASAAGSSINEQFF.

This sequence joins TRBV7-9 and TRBJ2-3; no definite D call. The CDR3 is 15 amino acids. CDR1 SEHNR and CDR2 FQNEAQ come from the germline V gene (reference sequence). V was clipped by 3 bases and J by 3 bases, with 13 bases between them. DNA for the CDR3: TGTGCCAGCAGCTTCAGTCTCTTGGTGACAGATACGCAGTATTTT. Protein product: CASSFSLLVTDTQYF.

This chain connects TRBV6-1 to TRBJ2-7; D possibly corresponds to TRBD1 (6 bases). Per the germline V gene, CDR1 is MNHNS and CDR2 is SASEGT. The ends were cut back, 1 base at V and 3 bases at J, with 13 bases in the middle. The CDR3 has 15 residues. The CDR3 reads CASSEEGGSDYEQYF. The CDR3 DNA is TGTGCCAGCAGTGAAGAAGGGGGATCGGACTACGAGCAGTACTTC.

A few counts support this clone. In the same sample, other DNA sequences code for this CDR3. J is TRBJ1-1 and V is TRBV6-6; 7 nucleotides match TRBD1. The germline gives CDR1 MNHNY, CDR2 SVGAGI (reference sequence). The CDR3 is made up of 13 amino acids. V shed 7 bases, J shed 1 base, and the junction held 3 bases outside the gene matches. In DNA, the CDR3 is TGTGCCAGCAACGCAGGGGGGAACACTGAAGCTTTCTTT. Protein product: CASNAGGNTEAFF.

This chain connects TRBV7-2 to TRBJ2-2; tentatively, D is TRBD1 (5 bases). CDR1 and CDR2 from the germline V gene are SGHTA and FQGNSA. The CDR3 sequence is 14 residues long. Trimming pared 1 base from V and 3 bases from J, leaving 6 bases between. As DNA, the CDR3 is TGTGCCAGCAGCTTAGAGGGGTACACCGGGGAGCTGTTTTTT. Protein sequence: CASSLEGYTGELFF.

V is TRBV28 and J is TRBJ2-7; TRBD1 agrees at 9 bases. In germline, CDR1 is MDHEN, CDR2 SYDVKM. The V and J ends lost 5 bases and 3 bases, in that order; junction bases with no gene match: 8. CDR3 size: 15 residues. The CDR3 coding sequence is TGTGCCAGCAGTGGGGGACAGGGTACATACTACGAGCAGTACTTC. Protein product: CASSGGQGTYYEQYF.

Here the CDR3 reads CASSFPGHNTDTQYF. In DNA form, the CDR3 reads TGTGCCAGCAGCTTTCCGGGACATAACACAGATACGCAGTATTTT. The chain combines TRBV7-8 with TRBJ2-3; weak D call: TRBD1 (6 bases). The CDR3 spans 15 residues. Germline CDR1 SGHVS, CDR2 FQNEAQ. V gave up 3 bases and J gave up 2 bases, with 12 bases separating them.

This chain uses TRBV30 with TRBJ1-4; D call uncertain. The CDR3 extends over 12 amino acids. V lost 7 bases, J lost 6 bases, and 12 bases lay in between. Germline V lookup: CDR1 GTSNPN, CDR2 SVGIG (reference sequence). The DNA of the CDR3 is TGTGCCTCGGGATTAAGGCATGAAAAACTGTTTTTT. Translating gives CASGLRHEKLFF. The variable domain in full, with the rest retrieved from reference TRBV30 and TRBJ1-4, is SQTIHQWPATLVQPVGSPLSLECTVEGTSNPNLYWYRQAAGRGLQLLFYSVGIGQISSEVPQNLSASRPQDRQFILSSKKLLLSDSGFYLCASGLRHEKLFFGSGTQLSVL.

The chain recombines TRBV28 with TRBJ2-3, with unresolved D. The V and J ends lost 5 bases and 0 bases respectively, with 12 bases between them. Germline V gene sequence: CDR1 MDHEN, CDR2 SYDVKM. This CDR3 spans 15 amino acids. The CDR3 protein is CASSLLTSSTDTQYF. CDR3 DNA: TGTGCCAGCAGTCTCCTGACATCTAGCACAGATACGCAGTATTTT.

The V gene is TRBV11-3, the J gene TRBJ2-7; 10 positions agree with TRBD1. Germline V gene sequence: CDR1 SGHNT, CDR2 YENEEA. The CDR3 consists of 14 residues. Trimming at V came to 2 bases and at J to 4 bases, leaving 2 bases not matched to a gene. CDR3: CASSLRDRGYEQYF. CDR3 nucleotides: TGTGCCAGCAGCTTACGGGACAGGGGTTACGAGCAGTACTTC.

The chain couples TRBV5-1 to TRBJ2-1; 8 nucleotides line up with TRBD2. CDR1 and CDR2 from the germline V gene are SGHRS and YFSETQ. The CDR3 extends over 16 amino acids. The J segment lost 4 bases and the V segment lost 0 bases, leaving 6 bases of the junction unmatched. The chain's CDR3 is CASSLDATSVYNEQFF. Here the CDR3 DNA reads TGCGCCAGCAGCTTGGATGCGACTAGCGTGTACAATGAGCAGTTCTTC.